The following is a TCR beta chain sequence with its context. The data belong to a study of blood T cell repertoires in COVID-19. Whole-study context: From T cells, B-cell-depleted T cells, or PBMCs came the material, which was cDNA or gDNA.

As handled by the study authors: It was from reference gene primer amplification that nucleated cell counts were estimated. Method: immunoSEQ multiplex PCR; TCRdb's copy keeps in-frame clones and lacks some. For V, J and clone size, that table is used; D and trimming come from the DNA. The sample has around 340,000 clones; 80% to 90% are singletons. The sequencing input was PBMCs or T cells enriched from blood (not recorded which). The TCR sequence derives from a woman between 40 and 50 years old with acute COVID-19.

In DNA form, the CDR3 reads TGTGCCAGCAGTGGGGTCCAAGGGACAGCTCCGAACACTGAAGCTTTCTTT. This gives the protein CASSGVQGTAPNTEAFF. The V gene is TRBV6-1, the J gene TRBJ1-1; 7 nucleotides agree with TRBD1. The V gene's germline CDR1 is MNHNS and CDR2 SASEGT. This CDR3 has 17 residues. The V gene end was trimmed by 4 bases and the J gene end by 1 base; junction bases not matched to a gene: 12.